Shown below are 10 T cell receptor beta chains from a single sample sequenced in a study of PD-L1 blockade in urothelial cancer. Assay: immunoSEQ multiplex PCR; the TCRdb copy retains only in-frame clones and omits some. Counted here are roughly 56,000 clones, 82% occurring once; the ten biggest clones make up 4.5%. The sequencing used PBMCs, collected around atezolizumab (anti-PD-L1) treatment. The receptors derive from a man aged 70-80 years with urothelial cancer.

The CDR3 DNA reads TGTGCCAGCAGCTCCGGACTAGCGAGGAACACCGGGGAGCTGTTTTTT. Translation gives CASSSGLARNTGELFF. This rearrangement joins TRBV5-4 to TRBJ2-2, with 9 bases aligning to TRBD2. The CDR3 totals 16 residues. The germline V gene has CDR1 SGHNT and CDR2 YYREEE (reference sequence). V was clipped by 3 bases and J by 1 base; unmatched bases: 4. Drawing the rest from reference TRBV5-4 and TRBJ2-2, the complete variable domain is ETGVTQSPTHLIKTRGQQVTLRCSSQSGHNTVSWYQQALGQGPQFIFQYYREEENGRGNFPPRFSGLQFPNYSSELNVNALELDDSALYLCASSSGLARNTGELFFGEGSRLTVL.

The DNA of the CDR3 is TGTGCCAGCAGCCAGGGGGCGCGCACTGAAGCTTTCTTT. It yields the protein CASSQGARTEAFF. The chain employs TRBV7-6 and TRBJ1-1; 8 bases agree with TRBD1. The V gene end was trimmed by 5 bases and the J gene end by 4 bases; junction bases not matched to a gene: 3. Looked up from germline, CDR1 is SGHVS and CDR2 is FNYEAQ. The CDR3 length is 13 residues.

CDR3: CATSPRGTDTQYF. CDR3 DNA sequence: TGTGCCACCTCCCCGCGGGGCACAGATACGCAGTATTTT. The chain employs TRBV19 and TRBJ2-3; maybe TRBD2 (5 bases). CDR1 is LNHDA, CDR2 SQIVND, per germline (reference sequence). This CDR3 is 13 amino acids long. V was pared by 10 bases and J by 1 base, with 12 bases between.

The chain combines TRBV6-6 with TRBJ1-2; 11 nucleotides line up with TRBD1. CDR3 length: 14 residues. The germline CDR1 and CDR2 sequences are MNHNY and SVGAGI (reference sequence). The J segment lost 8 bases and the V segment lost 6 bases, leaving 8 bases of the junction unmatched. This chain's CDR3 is CASRPGQGAEGYTF. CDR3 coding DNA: TGTGCCAGCAGACCTGGACAGGGGGCTGAAGGCTACACCTTC.

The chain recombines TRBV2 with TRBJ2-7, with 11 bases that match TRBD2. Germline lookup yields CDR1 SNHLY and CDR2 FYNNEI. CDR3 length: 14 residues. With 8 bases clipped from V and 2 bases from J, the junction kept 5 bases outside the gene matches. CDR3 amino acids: CASLRTSGPYEQYF. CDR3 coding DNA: TGTGCCAGCCTAAGGACTAGCGGGCCCTACGAGCAGTACTTC. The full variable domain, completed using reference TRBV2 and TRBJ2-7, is EPEVTQTPSHQVTQMGQEVILRCVPISNHLYFYWYRQILGQKVEFLVSFYNNEISEKSEIFDDQFSVERPDGSNFTLKIRSTKLEDSAMYFCASLRTSGPYEQYFGPGTRLTVT.

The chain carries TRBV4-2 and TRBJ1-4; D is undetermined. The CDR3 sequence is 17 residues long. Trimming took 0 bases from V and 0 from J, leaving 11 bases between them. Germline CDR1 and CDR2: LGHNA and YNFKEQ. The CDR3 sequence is CASSQDGRIATNEKLFF. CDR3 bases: TGTGCCAGCAGCCAAGATGGGAGGATTGCAACTAATGAAAAACTGTTTTTT.

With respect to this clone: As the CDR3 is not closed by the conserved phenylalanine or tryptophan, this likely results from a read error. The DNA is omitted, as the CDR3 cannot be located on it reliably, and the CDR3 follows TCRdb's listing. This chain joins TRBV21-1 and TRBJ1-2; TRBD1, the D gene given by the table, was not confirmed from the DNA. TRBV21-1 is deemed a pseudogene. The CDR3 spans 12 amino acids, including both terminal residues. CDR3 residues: CASSKQPTGLER.

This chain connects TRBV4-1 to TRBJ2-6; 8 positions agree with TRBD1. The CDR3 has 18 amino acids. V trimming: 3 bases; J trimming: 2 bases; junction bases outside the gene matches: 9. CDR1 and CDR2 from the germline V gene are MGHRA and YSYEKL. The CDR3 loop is CASSHSNSRGPGANVLTF. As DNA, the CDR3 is TGCGCCAGCAGCCATTCCAATTCCAGGGGGCCTGGGGCCAACGTCCTGACTTTC.

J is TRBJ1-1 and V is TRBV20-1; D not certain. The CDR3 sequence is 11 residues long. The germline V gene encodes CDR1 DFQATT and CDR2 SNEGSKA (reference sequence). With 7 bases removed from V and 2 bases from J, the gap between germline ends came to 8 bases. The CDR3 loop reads CSVDLNTEAFF. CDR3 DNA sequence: TGCAGTGTGGACTTAAACACTGAAGCTTTCTTT.

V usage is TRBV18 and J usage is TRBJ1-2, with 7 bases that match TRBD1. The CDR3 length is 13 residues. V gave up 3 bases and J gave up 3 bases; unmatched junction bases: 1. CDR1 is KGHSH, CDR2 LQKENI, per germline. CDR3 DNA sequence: TGTGCCAGCTCACCGACAGGGTACTATGGCTACACCTTC. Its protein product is CASSPTGYYGYTF.